This paragraph reports one TCR beta chain. Its antigen target is currently unknown. No much larger clone exists at a distance of one base, and base qualities are not known. This entry belongs to a study of blood T cell repertoires in COVID-19 (dated by TCRdb to 2019 to 2021). In the study overall: Samples from collaborators originated in the United States, Italy and Spain and spanned both the acute and convalescent phases of COVID-19. A de-identified subject ID, COVID-19 status, age in years and sex were almost always included in the sample metadata. The dataset comprised deeply sampled blood TCRbeta repertoires from subjects exposed to, actively infected with, or recovered from COVID-19. Where HLA class I and class II types were available, the types were taken from metadata supplied by the sample provider, not from assay-based typing. Samples were obtained from the ongoing ImmuneRACE study (first 160 participants) and from approximately 1,200 subjects provided by 6 global collaborators. The repertoires were released in a freely available public database intended as a resource for research on the immune response to SARS-CoV-2. The prospective study material was composed of cDNA or gDNA derived from T cells, B-cell-depleted T cells, or PBMCs.

The collaborating institutions used their own protocols to collect whole blood in K2EDTA tubes. For TCRbeta analysis, collaborator samples were shipped as frozen whole blood, as isolated PBMCs, or as DNA extracted from either sample type. Here V drops 7 bases and J drops 2 bases, and the junction holds 7 bases not matched to any gene. The germline V gene sets CDR1 to SGHDT and CDR2 to YYEEEE. The CDR3 goes from the cysteine to the phenylalanine over 15 residues. Only the CDR3 DNA is retained, 45 bases long and in frame from the first base. Points the paper makes about the study in general: Clinical and demographic metadata were provided uncurated, with the amount varying by source and participant.

TCRbeta CDR3 regions were amplified from genomic DNA by means of the immunoSEQ Assay, a bias-controlled multiplex PCR. On the authors' methods: Within the assay, amplification of reference gene primers was used to estimate how many nucleated cells each sample contained. To quantify the absolute abundance of each unique TCRbeta CDR3 rearrangement, sequence reads were collapsed and filtered. For each sample, productive Simpson clonality was calculated as the square root of Simpson's diversity index across productive rearrangements. TCRdb limited this immuneACCESS table to in-frame rearrangements with V and J called. A share of clones is missing; checked studies link under half to unresolved V genes, and the rest is unexplained. D and trimming come from the DNA, and the V and J calls and clone size come from that table. The sample has 90,000 to 95,000 clones on record, approximately 90% of them singletons. The top ten hold approximately 4.8% of the sample.

This clonotype was obtained from a woman over 75 with active COVID-19. The sample consisted of peripheral blood. This sequence uses TRBV5-6 and TRBJ1-5, with TRBD1 identical over 9 junction bases. The CDR3 protein is CASRLWTGGNQPQHF. The nucleotide sequence is TGTGCCAGCCGGCTTTGGACAGGGGGCAATCAGCCCCAGCATTTT.